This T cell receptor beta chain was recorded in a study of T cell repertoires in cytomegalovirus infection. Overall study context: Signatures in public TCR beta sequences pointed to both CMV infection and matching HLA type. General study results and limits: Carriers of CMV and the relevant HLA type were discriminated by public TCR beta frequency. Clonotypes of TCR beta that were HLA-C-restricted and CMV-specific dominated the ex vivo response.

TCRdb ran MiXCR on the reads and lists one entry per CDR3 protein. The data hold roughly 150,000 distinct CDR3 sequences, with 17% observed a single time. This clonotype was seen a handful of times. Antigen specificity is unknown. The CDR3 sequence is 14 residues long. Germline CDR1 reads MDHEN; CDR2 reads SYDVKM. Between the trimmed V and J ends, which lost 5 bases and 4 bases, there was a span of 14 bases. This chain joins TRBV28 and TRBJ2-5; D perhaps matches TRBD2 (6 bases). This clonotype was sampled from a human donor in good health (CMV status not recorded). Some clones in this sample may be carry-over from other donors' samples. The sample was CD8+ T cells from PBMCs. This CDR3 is CASSPVGRRETQYF. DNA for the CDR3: TGTGCCAGCAGTCCAGTTGGGAGGAGAGAGACCCAGTACTTC.